The entry below describes one T cell receptor beta chain. Participants, about 18 to 90 years old, spanned 24 US areas. Assignments of participants to cohorts depended upon their own reported clinical history. A PCR-confirmed or clinician-diagnosed COVID-19 case had contacted exposed participants within 2 weeks of entry. This table comes from immunoSEQ multiplex PCR, and its TCRdb copy is limited to in-frame clones, with some not included. The table lists some 340,000 clones, roughly nine tenths of them singletons. Germline V CDR1 and CDR2: SGHAT, FQNNGV. CDR3 length: 15 residues. V lost 4 bases to trimming and J lost 5 bases, with 15 bases between them. The sample belongs to a study of blood T cell repertoires in COVID-19.

The chain uses TRBV11-2 and TRBJ1-3; weak D call: TRBD1 (5 bases). The clonotype originates from a woman younger than 45 who had been exposed to COVID-19. The sample consisted of PBMCs or T cells enriched from blood (not recorded which). The CDR3 reads CASSSPRGSRNTIYF. The CDR3 coding sequence is TGTGCCAGCAGCTCCCCACGGGGGAGTCGAAACACCATATATTTT.